Below are 3 T cell receptor beta chains sequenced from a single sample in a study of CD8+ T cells in alopecia areata. RNA, once extracted, was reverse transcribed into cDNA for use as the sequencing template. Libraries were prepared by immunoSEQ multiplex PCR; TCRdb keeps only in-frame clonotypes and omits some of them. The data show 35,000 to 50,000 clones, 50% to 70% seen once. Treatment: oral pan-JAK inhibitor, 5-10 mg twice daily. The material was CD8+ T cells sorted from blood, obtained at week 4, from a patient treated with tofacitinib. The receptors derive from a human donor with alopecia areata.

The V gene is TRBV2, the J gene TRBJ2-5; 16 nucleotides align to TRBD2. Germline V gene sequence: CDR1 SNHLY, CDR2 FYNNEI. Losses at the gene ends were 3 bases for V and 2 bases for J; bases not matched to a gene: 6. This CDR3 region has 18 residues. CDR3 protein: CASSDGTSGGAEQETQYF. The CDR3 DNA follows: TGTGCCAGCAGTGACGGGACTAGCGGGGGGGCGGAACAAGAGACCCAGTACTTC.

J is TRBJ1-1 and V is TRBV6-1; possible D gene TRBD1, 5 bases. The germline V gene has CDR1 MNHNS and CDR2 SASEGT. The ends were cut back, 1 base at V and 10 bases at J, with 13 bases in the middle. CDR3 length: 13 residues. CDR3 protein: CASSEGGTGGAFF. The CDR3 DNA reads as TGTGCCAGCAGTGAAGGCGGGACTGGGGGAGCTTTCTTT.

The J gene is TRBJ1-1, the V gene TRBV29-1; a weak D match, TRBD1 (5 bases). The CDR3 has 10 amino acids. Germline V gives CDR1 SQVTM, CDR2 ANQGSEA. Trimming stripped 6 bases from V and 7 bases from J, with 9 bases between. The CDR3 DNA reads TGCAGCGTGGTGGGGGGTGAAGCTTTCTTT. Its translation is CSVVGGEAFF.